Listed below are T cell receptor beta chains from one sample, sequenced in a study of shared clonotypes between healthy human individuals. Generated by immunoSEQ multiplex PCR, the TCRdb table keeps only in-frame clones and is missing some. The sample lists about 600,000 clones; around 81% were seen once. Sequenced material: PBMCs. The source is a woman aged 40 to 50 in good health. Some clones in this sample may be carry-over from other donors' samples. Both conserved end residues are part of each CDR3. A D gene is named only where the DNA matches it firmly. Some rows mark clone size as missing; the rest say once, few, many or name a class of expanded clone.

cdr3_nt cdr3_aa v_call clone_size j_call d_call
TGTGCCTGGAGTGTAGCAGGGGGCGAAAACACCATATATTTT CAWSVAGGENTIYF TRBV30 - TRBJ1-3 TRBD1
TGCGCCAGCAGCCCCTATACAGGGAACTATGGCTACGCCTTC CASSPYTGNYGYAF TRBV5-1 - TRBJ1-2 -
TGTGCCAGCAGTCCTCTGGGACTAGGAACCGGGGAGCTGTTTTTT CASSPLGLGTGELFF TRBV27 - TRBJ2-2 TRBD2
TGTGCCAGCAGCATGGGACTTCCCCCACGGGAGCAGTTCTTC CASSMGLPPREQFF TRBV7-3 - TRBJ2-1 -
TGTGCCAGTAGTATGGCGTGGGAGCGCTCCTACAATGAGCAGTTCTTC CASSMAWERSYNEQFF TRBV19 - TRBJ2-1 -
TGTGCCAGCAAATACCTAGACACTGAAGCTTTCTTT CASKYLDTEAFF TRBV11-2 - TRBJ1-1 -
TGTGCCAGCTCCCCCGACAGGGTCGCCTACGAGCAGTACTTC CASSPDRVAYEQYF TRBV18 few TRBJ2-7 TRBD1
TGTGCCAGCAGCTTAGAGGACATCTCCTACGAGCAGTACTTC CASSLEDISYEQYF TRBV7-2 - TRBJ2-7 -
TGTGCCATCAGGAGGGACAGGGTGACAGATACGCAGTATTTT CAIRRDRVTDTQYF TRBV10-3 - TRBJ2-3 TRBD1
TGTGCCAGCAGCACCCGCTACGGGGGGACGTTTAAGGGGGAGACCCAGTACTTC CASSTRYGGTFKGETQYF TRBV7-9 few TRBJ2-5 TRBD2
TGTGCCAGCAGCTTATGGGGTCCCGGCCCCTACAATGAGCAGTTCTTC CASSLWGPGPYNEQFF TRBV7-9 - TRBJ2-1 -
TGTGCCATCACCAGACAGGAGGGTGAAAAACTGTTTTTT CAITRQEGEKLFF TRBV10-3 - TRBJ1-4 -
TGTGCCAGCAGTAAGGGACAGATTAATTCACCCCTCCACTTT CASSKGQINSPLHF TRBV27 few TRBJ1-6 TRBD1
TGTGCCAGCAGCCTGACAGGCAACACTGAAGCTTTCTTT CASSLTGNTEAFF TRBV4-2 - TRBJ1-1 -
TGTGCCAGCAGTAAAAAGGGTACCAATCAGCCCCAGCATTTT CASSKKGTNQPQHF TRBV27 - TRBJ1-5 -
TGTGCCACCAGCAGGGGGGAAAATGGAAACACCATATATTTT CATSRGENGNTIYF TRBV15 - TRBJ1-3 -
TGTGCCAGCAGCTATTACCGCGGGAGGAGCACAGATACGCAGTATTTT CASSYYRGRSTDTQYF TRBV7-2 few TRBJ2-3 TRBD2
TGCGCCAGCAGCGGTGGTCCGGCGAACACCGGGGAGCTGTTTTTT CASSGGPANTGELFF TRBV5-1 - TRBJ2-2 -
TGTGCCAGCAGTCCTGGACAGGGGGCAGATACGCAGTATTTT CASSPGQGADTQYF TRBV6-1 - TRBJ2-3 TRBD1
TGCGCCAGCAGCCAGGGCGGGGCCCTCCCAACTAATGAAAAACTGTTTTTT CASSQGGALPTNEKLFF TRBV5-1 - TRBJ1-4 -
TGCGCCAGCAGCAGCGGGACAGGGAACACTGAAGCTTTCTTT CASSSGTGNTEAFF TRBV5-1 - TRBJ1-1 TRBD1
TGTGCCAGCAGTTACGATACCTCTGGGGCCAACGTCCTGACTTTC CASSYDTSGANVLTF TRBV6-5 - TRBJ2-6 -
TGTGCCAGTAGTATACAGCCCGGGGATGGCTACACCTTC CASSIQPGDGYTF TRBV19 - TRBJ1-2 -
TGTGCCAGCAGTTATAGCAGGGGGAATGGCTACACCTTC CASSYSRGNGYTF TRBV6-5 - TRBJ1-2 TRBD1
TGTGCCAGCAGCGAGGGACAGAACACTGAAGCTTTCTTT CASSEGQNTEAFF TRBV7-9 - TRBJ1-1 -
TGTGCCAGTAGCCGAGGGGTTTTCACTGAAGCTTTCTTT CASSRGVFTEAFF TRBV19 - TRBJ1-1 -
TGTGCCAGCAGCATGATGTCCAGGGGGCAAACCTACGAGCAGTACTTC CASSMMSRGQTYEQYF TRBV7-8 - TRBJ2-7 TRBD1
TGTGCCAGCAGCGTAGCCGGACAGGGAGGAAACACTGAAGCTTTCTTT CASSVAGQGGNTEAFF TRBV9 - TRBJ1-1 TRBD1
TGTGCCAGCAGTGAATTGTATGAGGAGCAGTTCTTC CASSELYEEQFF TRBV6-1 once TRBJ2-1 -
TGTGCCAGCAGCCCTACTTGGGACTCGGAGGAGCAGTACTTC CASSPTWDSEEQYF TRBV5-4 few TRBJ2-7 -
TGTGCCAGCAGTTGGACAGGGGGCGCAGGCACCGGGGAGCTGCTTTTT CASSWTGGAGTGELLF TRBV2 - TRBJ2-2 TRBD1
TGTGCCTGGAGTCCGGGGGACACTGAAGCTTTCTTT CAWSPGDTEAFF TRBV30 - TRBJ1-1 -
TGCGCCAGCAGCTTGGACTACGAGCAGTACTTC CASSLDYEQYF TRBV5-1 few TRBJ2-7 -